A single sample is the source of the 14 T cell receptor beta chains below, sequenced in a study of metastatic and nonmetastatic thyroid tumors. Thyroid surgery was preceded by no treatment in any patient. TCRdb reprocessed the PCR reads using MiXCR. In the table there are about 40,000 clones, about a sixth of which are singletons. What was sequenced was blood. These receptors came from a female donor with papillary thyroid cancer or a benign thyroid nodule (not recorded which). Some clones in this sample may be carry-over from other donors' samples.

Notes on this clone: Other DNA sequences in this sample translate to the same CDR3. The rearrangement uses TRBV20-1 and TRBJ2-3, with 11 bases matching TRBD2. Germline CDR1 DFQATT, CDR2 SNEGSKA (reference sequence). V gave up 0 bases and J gave up 4 bases; unmatched junction bases: 12. This CDR3 spans 18 amino acids. For the CDR3, the DNA is TGCAGTGCTAGAGATTTATGCCTAGCGGGGGGCAGGGCAGATACGCAGTATTTT. This encodes CSARDLCLAGGRADTQYF.

The chain employs TRBV5-4 and TRBJ2-7; 11 bases match TRBD2. The CDR3 length is 17 residues. V gave up 0 bases and J gave up 3 bases; unmatched junction bases: 8. Germline V lookup: CDR1 SGHNT, CDR2 YYREEE (reference sequence). This CDR3 reads CASSLGPTSGILYEQYF. The CDR3 bases are TGTGCCAGCAGCTTGGGACCGACTAGCGGGATCCTCTACGAGCAGTACTTC.

This chain links TRBV9 with TRBJ1-1, with unresolved D. The CDR3 length is 16 residues. The germline V gene encodes CDR1 SGDLS and CDR2 YYNGEE. Trimming took 4 bases from V and 3 from J, leaving 19 bases between them. The CDR3, as DNA: TGTGCCAGCAGCATAGACCTGGAGCGCGGGGACACTGAAGCTTTCTTT. It is translated as CASSIDLERGDTEAFF.

In this sample, this clone turned up many times. V usage is TRBV9 and J usage is TRBJ2-2, with D possibly being TRBD1 or TRBD2 (5 bases each). V lost 5 bases to trimming and J lost 1 base, with 12 bases between them. Germline V CDR1 and CDR2: SGDLS, YYNGEE. CDR3 length equals 15 residues. CDR3: CASSLGRMNTGELFF. Here the CDR3 DNA reads TGTGCCAGCAGTTTGGGACGGATGAACACCGGGGAGCTGTTTTTT.

This clone was counted ten times or more. This rearrangement joins TRBV2 to TRBJ2-1, with D perhaps being TRBD1 or TRBD2 (7 bases each). The V and J ends lost 5 bases and 8 bases respectively, with 13 bases between them. The CDR3 contains 13 residues. Germline V gene lookup returns CDR1 SNHLY and CDR2 FYNNEI. The CDR3 loop reads CASSPQGGYEQFF. In DNA, the CDR3 is TGTGCCAGCAGTCCCCAGGGGGGGTATGAGCAGTTCTTC.

The chain links TRBV19 to TRBJ2-3; 7 bases match TRBD1. This CDR3 spans 14 amino acids. V gave up 5 bases and J gave up 2 bases; unmatched junction bases: 4. The germline CDR1 and CDR2 sequences are LNHDA and SQIVND (reference sequence). The CDR3 sequence is CASSDRANTDTQYF. CDR3 DNA sequence: TGTGCCAGTAGTGACAGGGCGAACACAGATACGCAGTATTTT.

This clone was seen repeatedly, ten times or more. The chain couples TRBV7-9 to TRBJ2-2; a possible D gene is TRBD2 (5 bases). The CDR3 extends over 10 amino acids. Germline CDR1 and CDR2: SEHNR and FQNEAQ (reference sequence). The germline V and J ends were trimmed by 8 bases and 7 bases, with 5 bases remaining between them. The chain's CDR3 is CASAGGELFF. The DNA of the CDR3 is TGTGCCAGCGCGGGCGGGGAGCTGTTTTTT.

This clone was counted between two and nine times. The chain recombines TRBV6-2 or TRBV6-3 with TRBJ2-5, with 8 bases lining up with TRBD2. The germline V gene has CDR1 MNHEY and CDR2 SVGEGT. The CDR3 consists of 14 residues. Trimming took 2 bases from V and 4 from J; bases not matched to a gene: 3. The CDR3 reads CASSYGTSSETQYF. Here the CDR3 DNA reads TGTGCCAGCAGTTACGGGACTAGTTCAGAGACCCAGTACTTC.

Worth noting for this clone: Likely a read error: the CDR3 ends without its conserved phenylalanine or tryptophan. This chain links TRBV3-1 with TRBJ2-7; D gene unclear. CDR1 is LGHDT, CDR2 YNNKEL, per germline (reference sequence). The length of the CDR3 is 13 residues. Between the trimmed V and J ends, which lost 4 bases and 7 bases, there was a span of 14 bases. The CDR3 DNA sequence: TGTGCCAGCAGCCTGACAAAGTCACTGGAGCAGTACTTG. It yields the protein CASSLTKSLEQYL.

This clone was observed many times. The J gene is TRBJ1-5, the V gene TRBV7-9; D uncertain. Per the germline V gene, CDR1 is SEHNR and CDR2 is FQNEAQ (reference sequence). Trimming took off 2 bases at V and 5 bases at J, with 7 bases between the two ends. The CDR3 is 13 amino acids. CDR3 DNA: TGTGCCAGCAGCTTAACAAGCGATCAGCCCCAGCATTTT. Amino acids: CASSLTSDQPQHF.

A word on this clone: The junction does not match germline at one end; this may be a read error. The V and J genes are TRBV6-2 or TRBV6-3 and TRBJ2-1; TRBD2 matches 8 bases. The CDR3 runs 18 residues. Per the germline V gene, CDR1 is MNHEY and CDR2 is SVGEGT. The DNA for the CDR3 is TGTGCCAGCAGTTACTCCCCCGCGACTAGCGTGGACTACAATGGGCAGTTCTTC. This sequence encodes CASSYSPATSVDYNGQFF.

At least ten counts were recorded for this clone. V is TRBV12-5 and J is TRBJ2-1; no firm D call. V was trimmed by 3 bases and J by 5 bases, leaving 5 bases between them. The germline CDR1 and CDR2 sequences are LGHNT and FRNRAP. CDR3 length: 12 residues. The CDR3 protein is CASGLVDNEQFF. CDR3 sequence (DNA): TGTGCTAGTGGTTTAGTGGACAATGAGCAGTTCTTC.

This clone has at least ten counts. This sequence joins TRBV20-1 and TRBJ2-2; 7 nucleotides agree with TRBD2. The CDR3 is 14 residues long. CDR1 and CDR2 from the germline V gene are DFQATT and SNEGSKA (reference sequence). V gave up 5 bases and J gave up 2 bases; unmatched junction bases: 5. Written as DNA, the CDR3 is TGCAGTGCTTTGCGGGGGTCCAACACCGGGGAGCTGTTTTTT. Its protein product is CSALRGSNTGELFF.

In regard to this clone: This sequence may be a read error, since a much larger clone differs from it by one base. The identical CDR3 is also encoded by other nucleotide sequences in the sample. J is TRBJ2-1 and V is TRBV7-6, with D possibly called TRBD1 or TRBD2 (5 bases each). This CDR3 spans 16 amino acids. CDR1 SGHVS and CDR2 FNYEAQ come from the germline V gene. Trimming left V 4 bases short and J 3 bases short, with 16 bases between. Here the CDR3 reads CASSSPGAGIYNEQFF. CDR3 coding DNA: TGTGCCAGCAGCTCCCCCGGGGCGGGCATCTACAATGAGCAGTTCTTC.